This T cell receptor (beta chain) was obtained from a study of T cells in Graves' hyperthyroidism and ophthalmopathy. Study results and limitations: A model of 13 V-J features distinguished ophthalmopathy from stable hyperthyroidism.

Isolation of PBMCs was performed on 10 ml fresh peripheral blood. This clonotype was counted only a few times. The antigen is unknown. A much larger clonotype is one base distant, so this may be a read error. Researchers took RNA transcripts and amplified the TCR beta CDR3 regions from them. TCR CDR3 underwent first-round RT-PCR with the HTBI primer set. TCRdb independently ran MiXCR on the multiplex PCR reads; one entry per CDR3 protein. The sample holds about 380,000 distinct CDR3 sequences, roughly 18% seen once. The CDR3 is made up of 12 amino acids. The germline V and J ends were trimmed by 1 base and 4 bases, with 5 bases remaining between them. Germline V CDR1 and CDR2: SGHDT, YYEEEE.

Sequenced sample: blood. The TCR comes from a man aged 18 to 30 with Graves' ophthalmopathy. The chain has TRBV5-6 and TRBJ2-5; D remains ambiguous. DNA of the CDR3: TGTGCCAGCAGCTTGACCCGAGAGACCCAGTACTTC. It translates to CASSLTRETQYF.